The sequence of this T cell receptor (beta chain) was determined in a study of blood T cells in healthy people across ages. Points from the study as a whole: The CMV status of each donor remained undetermined, and this could have confounded shifts in expanded clonotypes.

A sample-barcoded 5' primer and a J-beta primer mix were used in a second PCR of roughly 7 to 11 cycles. A 12-random-nucleotide template-switch adaptor tagged each cDNA molecule. Via MiXCR, TCRdb re-called the 5' RACE reads, giving one row per CDR3 protein. The sample yields about 640,000 distinct CDR3 sequences, about 54% seen once. The CDR3 has 16 amino acids. The junction had 4 bases not matched to a gene; V was cut back by 5 bases and J by 0 bases. Germline values: CDR1 MNHEY, CDR2 SVGAGI. About 9.6 milliliters of peripheral blood were drawn from each donor into EDTA-treated tubes. This clonotype was detected only a few times. Its antigen is still unknown.

This sequence joins TRBV6-5 and TRBJ2-1; 10 nucleotides line up with TRBD2. Source material: blood. The TCR comes from a man in his 60s in good health. The DNA for the CDR3 is TGTGCCAGCAGTCTTAGCGGGGGGCTCTCCTACAATGAGCAGTTCTTC. This translates into CASSLSGGLSYNEQFF.